Sequencing of this TCR beta chain was carried out in a study of T cell repertoires in cytomegalovirus infection. Details on this clonotype: No antigen is known for it. A much larger clone lies a single base off, so this may be a read error.

Findings and limits, study-wide: What dominated the ex vivo response were HLA-C-restricted CMV-specific TCR beta clonotypes. Adding up the frequency of public TCR beta families identified people who carried CMV plus the relevant HLA.

CDR3 length: 14 residues. Trimming removed 5 bases from V and 10 bases from J, with 17 bases in between. Germline assignment: CDR1 SGHTA and CDR2 FQGNSA. MiXCR, run by TCRdb on the reads, gives a single entry per CDR3 protein. Of some 440,000 distinct CDR3 sequences in the sample, roughly 30% are singletons; the top ten hold around 13%. The rearrangement joins TRBV7-2 to TRBJ1-4; D is uncertain. The source of this sequence is a human donor in good health (CMV status not recorded). Some clones in this sample may be carry-over from other donors' samples. The sample comprised PBMCs. DNA of the CDR3: TGTGCCAGCAGCCCCCGCCTAACAGATGTAAAACTGTTTTTT. Translation gives CASSPRLTDVKLFF.